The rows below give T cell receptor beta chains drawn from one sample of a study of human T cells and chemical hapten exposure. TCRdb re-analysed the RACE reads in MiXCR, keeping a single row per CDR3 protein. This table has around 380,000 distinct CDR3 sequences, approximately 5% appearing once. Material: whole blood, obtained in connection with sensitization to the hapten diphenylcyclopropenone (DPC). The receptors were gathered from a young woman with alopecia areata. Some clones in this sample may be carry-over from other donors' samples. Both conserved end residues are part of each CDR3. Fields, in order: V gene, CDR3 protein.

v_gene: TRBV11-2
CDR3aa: CASSSTGYNYGYTF

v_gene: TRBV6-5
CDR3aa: CASSRQGRTYNEQFF

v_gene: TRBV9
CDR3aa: CASSVSPRRDEQYF

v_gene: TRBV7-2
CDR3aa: CASSPYGPVGDTQYF

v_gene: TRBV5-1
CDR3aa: CASSLGQGPTNEKLFF

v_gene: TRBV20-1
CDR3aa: CSARDELSQPQHF

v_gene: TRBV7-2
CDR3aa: CASSSMGRGEGSPLHF

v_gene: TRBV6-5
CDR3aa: CASSYSEGLGANVLTF

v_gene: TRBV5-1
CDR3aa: CASSLASLVQGRGEQFF

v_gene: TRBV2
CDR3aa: CASGNTGGPTEAFF

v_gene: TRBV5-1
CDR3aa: CASSLIGVILSGANVLTF

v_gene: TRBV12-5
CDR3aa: CASGLQVTHPGEQFF

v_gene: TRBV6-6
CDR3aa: CASTRRTGGAEKLFF

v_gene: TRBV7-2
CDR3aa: CASTKDYSGANVLTF

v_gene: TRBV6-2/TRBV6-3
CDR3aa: CASSYPSDEQFF

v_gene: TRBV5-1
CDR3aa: CASNGSGELEETQYF

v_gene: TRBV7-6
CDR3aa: CASSLKIGGNQPQHF

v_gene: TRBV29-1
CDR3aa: CSVEVTGFRGEKLFF

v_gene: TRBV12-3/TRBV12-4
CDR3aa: CASSFRHTGELFF

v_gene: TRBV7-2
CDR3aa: CASSLAPFLGTVNTEAFF

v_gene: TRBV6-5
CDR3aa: CASSKGRGIYEQYF

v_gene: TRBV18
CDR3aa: CASSPPGTSPKNIQYF

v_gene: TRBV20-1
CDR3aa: CSVGGGYNEQFF

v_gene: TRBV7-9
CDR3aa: CASSQSTGRHYGYTF

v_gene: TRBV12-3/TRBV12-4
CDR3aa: CASSSDRGAGNTIYF

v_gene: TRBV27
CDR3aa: CASSTTSGNTIYF

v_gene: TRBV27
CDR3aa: CASSRGTGYEQYF

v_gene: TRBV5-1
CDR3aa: CASSTGDSTNTEAFF

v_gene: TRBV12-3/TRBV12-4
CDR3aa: CASSPGRTSSNQPQHF

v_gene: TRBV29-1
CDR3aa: CSVARGIEAFF

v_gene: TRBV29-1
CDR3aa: CSGKQETQYF

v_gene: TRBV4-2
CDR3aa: CASSQDIGGGNQPQHF

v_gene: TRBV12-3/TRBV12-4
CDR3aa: CASSLAVGFGLGETQYF

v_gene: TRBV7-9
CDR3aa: CASSLGTGRTEAFF

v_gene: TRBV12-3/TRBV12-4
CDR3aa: CASSFSLGPYNEQFF

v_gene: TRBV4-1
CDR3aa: CASSQEWVLGVNTIYF

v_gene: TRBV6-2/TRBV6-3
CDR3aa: CASSGQGQETQYF

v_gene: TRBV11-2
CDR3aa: CASSERRSYNSPLHF

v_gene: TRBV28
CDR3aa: CASSASVGGEQYF

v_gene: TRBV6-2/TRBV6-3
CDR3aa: CASNTPPTGPNTEAFF

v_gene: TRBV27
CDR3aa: CASSFIRGSSPLHF